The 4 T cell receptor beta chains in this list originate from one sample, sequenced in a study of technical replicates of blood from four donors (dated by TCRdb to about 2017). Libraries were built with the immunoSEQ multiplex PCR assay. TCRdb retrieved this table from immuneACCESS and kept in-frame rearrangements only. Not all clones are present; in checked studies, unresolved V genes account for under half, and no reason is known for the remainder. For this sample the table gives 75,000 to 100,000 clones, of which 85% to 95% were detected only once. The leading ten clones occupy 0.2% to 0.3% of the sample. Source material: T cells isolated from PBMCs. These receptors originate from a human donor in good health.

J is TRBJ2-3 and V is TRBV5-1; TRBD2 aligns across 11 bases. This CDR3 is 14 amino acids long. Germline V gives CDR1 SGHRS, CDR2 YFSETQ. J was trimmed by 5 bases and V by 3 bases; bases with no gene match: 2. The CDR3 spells CASSYGTSGDTQYF. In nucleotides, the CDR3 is TGCGCCAGCAGCTATGGGACTAGCGGAGATACGCAGTATTTT.

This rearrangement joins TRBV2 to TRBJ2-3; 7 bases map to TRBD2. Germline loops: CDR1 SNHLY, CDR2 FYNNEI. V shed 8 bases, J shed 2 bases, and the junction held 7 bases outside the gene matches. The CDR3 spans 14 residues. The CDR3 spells CASGVAGSTDTQYF. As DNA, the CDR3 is TGTGCCAGCGGGGTAGCGGGCTCCACAGATACGCAGTATTTT.

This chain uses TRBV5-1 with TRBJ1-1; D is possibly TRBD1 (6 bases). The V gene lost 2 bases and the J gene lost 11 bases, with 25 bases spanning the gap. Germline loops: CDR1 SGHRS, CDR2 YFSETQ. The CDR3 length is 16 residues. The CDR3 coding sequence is TGCGCCAGCAGCTTTGGTCCGGACCGAGGGACATCGGTGGCTTTCTTT. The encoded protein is CASSFGPDRGTSVAFF.

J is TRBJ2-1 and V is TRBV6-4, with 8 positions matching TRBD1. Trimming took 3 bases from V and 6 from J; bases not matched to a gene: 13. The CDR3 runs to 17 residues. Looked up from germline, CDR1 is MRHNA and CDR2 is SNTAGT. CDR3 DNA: TGTGCCAGCAGTGAGCTCACGACAGGGGTGGGACTCAATGAGCAGTTCTTC. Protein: CASSELTTGVGLNEQFF.